This TCR beta chain was sequenced for a study of control samples from healthy donors and cancer patients. CDR3 length equals 16 residues. Germline V gives CDR1 LNHDA, CDR2 SQIVND (reference sequence). Trimming cost V 5 bases and J 5 bases, with 18 bases left between them. Sequenced by immunoSEQ multiplex PCR; TCRdb stores in-frame clones only, minus some. This repertoire shows 200,000 or so clones, just under 95% found once; its top ten account for 1.5%. The chain has TRBV19 and TRBJ1-4; D possibly corresponds to TRBD1 (5 bases). This sequence was found in a man aged 50-59 years in good health. Specimen: blood. CDR3 nucleotides: TGTGCCAGTAGTCGGGACGGAACGGGCCAGAATGAAAAACTGTTTTTT. It specifies CASSRDGTGQNEKLFF.